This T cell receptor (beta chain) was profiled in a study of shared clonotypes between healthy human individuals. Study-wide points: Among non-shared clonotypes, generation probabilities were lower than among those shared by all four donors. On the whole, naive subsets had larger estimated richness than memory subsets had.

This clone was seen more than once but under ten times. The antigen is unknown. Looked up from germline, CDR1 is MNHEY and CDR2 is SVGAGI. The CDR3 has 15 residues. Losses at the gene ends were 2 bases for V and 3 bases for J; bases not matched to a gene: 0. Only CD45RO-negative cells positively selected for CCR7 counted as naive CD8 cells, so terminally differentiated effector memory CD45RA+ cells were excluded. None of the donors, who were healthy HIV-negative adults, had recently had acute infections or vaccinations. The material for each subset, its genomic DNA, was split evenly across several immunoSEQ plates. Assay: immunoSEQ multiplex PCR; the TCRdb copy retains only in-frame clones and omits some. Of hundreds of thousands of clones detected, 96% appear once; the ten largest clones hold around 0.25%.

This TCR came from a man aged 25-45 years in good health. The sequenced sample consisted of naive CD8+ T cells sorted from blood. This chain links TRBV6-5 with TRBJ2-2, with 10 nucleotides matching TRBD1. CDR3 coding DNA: TGTGCCAGCAGTTACGGGACAGGGGACACCGGGGAGCTGTTTTTT. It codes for CASSYGTGDTGELFF.